This T cell receptor beta chain is drawn from a study of shared clonotypes between healthy human individuals. Overall study findings and caveats: Estimated richness values were generally larger in naive subsets than in memory subsets.

Researchers ran the assay at a deep level. Sequencing was performed with immunoSEQ multiplex PCR; in TCRdb, only in-frame clones are kept and a portion is missing. The sample carries around 2.5 million clones, approximately 93% recorded once. Of note for this clone: The target antigen is unknown.

This CDR3 has 15 amino acids. Germline-derived CDR1 and CDR2 are SGHTA and FQGTGA. The V end lost 5 bases, the J end lost 0 bases, and 13 bases lay between the germline ends. This clonotype was sampled from a man younger than 35 in good health. Some clones in this sample may be carry-over from other donors' samples. The chain is built from TRBV7-3 and TRBJ1-1, with D maybe TRBD1 (5 bases). Sequenced material: naive CD4+ T cells from PBMCs. Subset defined: CD45RA+ positively selected. CDR3 in amino acids: CASSTFGGMNTEAFF. CDR3 bases: TGTGCCAGCAGCACGTTCGGGGGAATGAACACTGAAGCTTTCTTT.